These 10 T cell receptor beta chains share one sample of origin, sequenced in a study of T cells in Graves' hyperthyroidism and ophthalmopathy. RNA transcripts were the template for amplifying TCR beta CDR3 regions. Researchers ran a first-round RT-PCR on the TCR CDR3 using the HTBI primer set. TCRdb re-called the multiplex PCR reads with MiXCR, one entry per CDR3 protein. Of about 270,000 distinct CDR3 sequences listed, about 20% are singletons. The sample taken for sequencing was blood. These receptors were taken from a man younger than 40 with Graves' ophthalmopathy.

The V and J genes are TRBV20-1 and TRBJ2-7, with D unclear. Looked up from germline, CDR1 is DFQATT and CDR2 is SNEGSKA (reference sequence). V gave up 1 base and J gave up 7 bases, with 5 bases separating them. The CDR3 runs 10 residues. The DNA of the CDR3 is TGCAGTGCTAGAGCGGATGAGCAGTACTTC. Translating it yields CSARADEQYF.

There are many counts of this clonotype. The V gene is TRBV20-1, the J gene TRBJ1-2; 7 nucleotides line up with TRBD1. The V and J ends lost 4 bases and 3 bases, in that order; junction bases with no gene match: 5. CDR3 size: 13 residues. From germline, CDR1 is DFQATT and CDR2 SNEGSKA (reference sequence). The CDR3 loop is CSATQGPYYGYTF. The CDR3 coding sequence is TGCAGTGCTACACAGGGGCCCTACTATGGCTACACCTTC.

The V gene is TRBV2, the J gene TRBJ2-1; the match to TRBD1 covers 8 bases. The CDR3 contains 16 residues. V trimming: 4 bases; J trimming: 4 bases; junction bases outside the gene matches: 9. The germline gives CDR1 SNHLY, CDR2 FYNNEI. In nucleotides, the CDR3 is TGTGCCAGCAGTGGGGGTGGGACAGGCACATACAATGAGCAGTTCTTC. Its translation: CASSGGGTGTYNEQFF.

At least ten counts were recorded for this clonotype. CDR3 sequence (DNA): TGTGCCTGGAGTGGTACAGATACGCAGTATTTT. Protein product: CAWSGTDTQYF. The genes are TRBV30 and TRBJ2-3; D unresolved. The CDR3 consists of 11 residues. The germline V and J ends were trimmed by 1 base and 3 bases, with 2 bases remaining between them. Germline V gives CDR1 GTSNPN, CDR2 SVGIG (reference sequence).

This clonotype was detected only a few times. The gene calls are TRBV6-1 and TRBJ2-7, with D possibly TRBD1 on 6 matching bases. Trimming took 6 bases from V and 3 from J, leaving 18 bases between them. CDR3 length: 15 residues. Germline lookup yields CDR1 MNHNS and CDR2 SASEGT. The DNA of the CDR3 is TGTGCCAGCAGCCCCGAGACAGGCGGCTACTACGAGCAGTACTTC. It translates to CASSPETGGYYEQYF.

This clonotype was counted between two and nine times. Its ends do not fully match the called genes, so a read error is possible. The chain combines TRBV6-1 with TRBJ1-1; D remains ambiguous. CDR1 is MNHNS, CDR2 SASEGT, per germline. CDR3 size: 13 residues. Here the CDR3 reads CASSKARLTEAFF. The CDR3 bases are TGTGCCAGCAGTAAAGCAAGGCTAACTGAAGCTTTCTTT.

The chain uses TRBV28 and TRBJ2-3; TRBD1 matches at 9 bases. This CDR3 spans 15 amino acids. Per the germline V gene, CDR1 is MDHEN and CDR2 is SYDVKM. V lost 5 bases to trimming and J lost 0 bases; unmatched junction nucleotides: 3. The CDR3 DNA sequence: TGTGCCAGCAGTATACAGGGGGCGAGCACAGATACGCAGTATTTT. Its protein is CASSIQGASTDTQYF.

The chain employs TRBV9 and TRBJ2-7; D is possibly TRBD2 (5 bases). V lost 3 bases to trimming and J lost 2 bases, with 12 bases between them. CDR1 and CDR2 (germline): SGDLS, YYNGEE. The CDR3 covers 14 residues. CDR3 sequence: CASSAAQEAYEQYF. Written as DNA, the CDR3 is TGTGCCAGCAGCGCCGCCCAGGAGGCCTACGAGCAGTACTTC. Looking up the rest from reference TRBV9 and TRBJ2-7 gives the full variable domain: DSGVTQTPKHLITATGQRVTLRCSPRSGDLSVYWYQQSLDQGLQFLIQYYNGEERAKGNILERFSAQQFPDLHSELNLSSLELGDSALYFCASSAAQEAYEQYFGPGTRLTVT.

The rearrangement uses TRBV2 and TRBJ1-2, with D perhaps matching TRBD1 (5 bases). The CDR3 has 13 residues. Germline V CDR1 and CDR2: SNHLY, FYNNEI. V lost 6 bases to trimming and J lost 4 bases, with 12 bases between them. The CDR3 reads CASSTGLSYGYTF. CDR3 sequence (DNA): TGTGCCAGCAGCACAGGACTCTCCTATGGCTACACCTTC.

This clonotype showed up just a few times. The gene calls are TRBV5-4 and TRBJ1-2, with D uncertain. The CDR3 has 15 amino acids. Deletions cut 0 bases from V and 0 bases from J, with 9 bases between. Germline V lookup: CDR1 SGHNT, CDR2 YYREEE (reference sequence). Here the CDR3 DNA reads TGTGCCAGCAGCTTGGAGGCAGATCCTAACTATGGCTACACCTTC. Its translation is CASSLEADPNYGYTF.